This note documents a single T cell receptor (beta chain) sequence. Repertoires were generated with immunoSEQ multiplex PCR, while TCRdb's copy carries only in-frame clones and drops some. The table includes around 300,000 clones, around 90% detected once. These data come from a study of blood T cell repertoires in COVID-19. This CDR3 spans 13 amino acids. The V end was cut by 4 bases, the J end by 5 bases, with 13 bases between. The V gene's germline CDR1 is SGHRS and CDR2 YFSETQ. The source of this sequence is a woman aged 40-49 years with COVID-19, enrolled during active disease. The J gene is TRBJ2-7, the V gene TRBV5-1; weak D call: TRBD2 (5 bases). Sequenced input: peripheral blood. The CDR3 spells CASSPPGSHEQYF. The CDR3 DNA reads TGCGCCAGCAGCCCTCCGGGGTCCCACGAGCAGTACTTC.